This TCR beta chain was observed in a study of T cells in Graves' hyperthyroidism and ophthalmopathy (dated by TCRdb to between 2018 and 2021). For the study in its entirety: Peripheral blood samples were taken at initial diagnosis, before any treatment was given. To identify distinguishing TCR V-J signatures, a discovery cohort of around 98 patients was used, comprising 43 with Graves' ophthalmopathy and approximately 58 with stable Graves' hyperthyroidism. Prospective prediction of ophthalmopathy was tested in an independent validation cohort of some 20 hyperthyroidism patients and roughly 16 patients who later progressed to ophthalmopathy. The roughly 90 discovery patients were divided at random into training and test sets in a 7:3 ratio. Thyroid tissue and blood T-cell repertoires from six Graves' hyperthyroidism patients were also compared in the study. Once sampling was done, hyperthyroidism patients were given methimazole at a starting dose of 30 mg daily, whereas ophthalmopathy patients were given high-dose intravenous methylprednisolone. According to the paper, TCR Vbeta CDR3 sequencing was carried out on some 130 peripheral blood samples, which came from 40 to 45 ophthalmopathy, around 75 hyperthyroidism and about 17 progressor patients.

Hyperthyroidism patients were aged 18 to 65 years and newly diagnosed, with disease duration of less than 2 months. Exclusion was applied to patients with uncontrolled infections, other autoimmune diseases, pregnancy or lactation. Diagnoses were established on the basis of clinical symptoms, serum thyroxine and TRAb, thyroid ultrasound, and orbital computed tomography. Blood from progressor patients was collected at the time of first diagnosis with hyperthyroidism, before any ophthalmopathy symptoms had appeared. PBMCs were isolated from about 10 ml of fresh peripheral blood by Ficoll-Paque density gradient centrifugation. Progressor patients were initially diagnosed with Graves' hyperthyroidism and developed ophthalmopathy during follow-up. Trizol reagent was used to extract total RNA, and RNA quality was then checked on an Agilent 2100 Bioanalyzer. TCR beta CDR3 regions were amplified from RNA transcripts. The TCR CDR3 was subjected to a first round of RT-PCR using the HTBI primer set and the Qiagen OneStep RT-PCR kit. A second multiplex PCR round built the libraries, followed by size selection and purification. The libraries were sequenced on an Illumina HiSeq2000 using paired-end 100 bp reads. The authors' pipeline ran thus. SOAPnuke was used to process the raw data, throwing out any read that contained adapters or uncalled bases, had a mean Phred below 15, or lacked an exact constant-primer or identifier match. High-quality paired reads were merged with COPE v1.2.5, and unique nucleotide sequences were defined as clonotypes. MiTCR v1.1 was used to align the clonotypes against IMGT TRBV, TRBD and TRBJ reference segments. The analysis included only V-J combinations with a frequency above 0.0001, which together covered 99% to 99.2% of the repertoires. A TCS score was defined as the ratio of F50 (clonal expansion) to E x V (chaos), with BLOSUM62-based TCRdist applied between CDR3 peptides within each V-J. Welch's t-statistics and random forest reduced roughly 500 V-J features to some 14, which were used in a naive Bayes classifier (R e1071). The public reads were run again by TCRdb, first through fastp at Q25 and then through MiXCR, and only productive beta chains were kept. Merged by CDR3 protein, the rows form single entries marked with the most common genes and DNA. These V and J calls are TCRdb output, not the study's own analysis. The sample table holds approximately 600,000 distinct CDR3 sequences, of which about 15% were seen once. 5.8% of the sample is held by the ten biggest clonotypes.

As regards this clonotype: No antigen is known for it. Base qualities were left out, and no much larger clone turns up one base away.

Points the paper makes about the study in general: A model built on a 13 V-J signature distinguished ophthalmopathy from stable hyperthyroidism, reaching 87.88% sensitivity and about 81% specificity in cross-validation and 80%/75% in testing. In validation, the model predicted progression to ophthalmopathy with approximately 71% sensitivity and about 73% specificity, a median of 6.5 months before onset. No statistical method was used to set the sample size in advance, and investigators knew the group allocation. Blood samples also contained most of the expanded thyroid clonotypes (frequency above 0.001), which suggests that blood repertoires may reflect thyroid immune responses.

V was cut back by 0 bases and J by 10 bases, leaving a gap of 15 bases between them. From the germline V gene (reference sequence), CDR1 is LNHNV and CDR2 is YYDKDF. The CDR3 holds 15 amino acids from the cysteine to the phenylalanine. The entry retains the CDR3 DNA only, 45 bases that are in frame from base 1. Sequencing was performed on blood. The receptor was derived from a woman aged 25 to 39 with Graves' hyperthyroidism that later progressed to Graves' ophthalmopathy. The sequence is built from TRBV15 and TRBJ1-4, and TRBD1 may be the D gene, going by 6 matching bases. The DNA sequence follows: TGTGCCACCAGCAGAGATCTCTCGGGGGGGCGAAAACTGTTTTTT. Translation gives CATSRDLSGGRKLFF. Extended through the reference TRBV15 and TRBJ1-4 proteins, this CDR3 yields the full variable domain: DAMVIQNPRYQVTQFGKPVTLSCSQTLNHNVMYWYQQKSSQAPKLLFHYYDKDFNNEADTPDNFQSRRPNTSFCFLDIRSPGLGDTAMYLCATSRDLSGGRKLFFGSGTQLSVL.